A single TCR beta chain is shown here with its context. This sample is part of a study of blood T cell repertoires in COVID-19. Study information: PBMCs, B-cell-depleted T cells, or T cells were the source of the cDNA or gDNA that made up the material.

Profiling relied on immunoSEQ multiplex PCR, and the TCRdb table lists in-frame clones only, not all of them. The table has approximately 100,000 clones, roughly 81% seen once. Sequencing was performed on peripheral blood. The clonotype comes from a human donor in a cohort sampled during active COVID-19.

The CDR3 sequence is CASSPGSYNEQFF. The CDR3 nucleotides read TGTGCCAGCAGCCCCGGCTCCTACAATGAGCAGTTCTTC. This chain joins TRBV7-3 and TRBJ2-1; D not certain. Trimming took 5 bases from V and 0 from J, leaving 5 bases between them. This CDR3 spans 13 amino acids. Germline CDR1 is SGHTA and CDR2 is FQGTGA.